The present T cell receptor (beta chain) was sequenced within a study of shared T cell receptors in the human thymus. The CDR3 covers 16 residues. Germline CDR1 is MNHNS and CDR2 is SASEGT. Trimming left V 2 bases short and J 0 bases short, with 11 bases between. Measured with immunoSEQ multiplex PCR; TCRdb has only the in-frame clones, and not every one. The sample shows a few hundred thousand clones, 95% of them seen only once. The rearrangement joins TRBV6-1 to TRBJ1-3, with D hard to call. Input material: thymocytes. The source of this sequence is a human donor. In DNA, the CDR3 is TGTGCCAGCAGTGAATCAGGACGGTACTCTGGAAACACCATATATTTT. As protein: CASSESGRYSGNTIYF.